A single sample is the source of the 29 T cell receptor beta chains below, sequenced in a study of cytomegalovirus exposure and HLA in healthy donors. 13 Jbeta primers and 60 Vbeta primers were used for the PCR. Sequencing was performed with immunoSEQ multiplex PCR; in TCRdb, only in-frame clones are kept and a portion is missing. The sample consists of about 110,000 clones, roughly 85% of them appearing once. The source material was PBMCs. These TCRs come from a woman in her thirties or forties in good health and CMV-seronegative.

The rearrangement joins TRBV7-2 to TRBJ1-2; perhaps TRBD1 as D (6 bases). This CDR3 is 15 amino acids long. Germline lookup yields CDR1 SGHTA and CDR2 FQGNSA. V was pared by 0 bases and J by 8 bases, with 16 bases between. In DNA form, the CDR3 reads TGTGCCAGCAGCTTAGCGATGGGGGGGGCCGGCGGCTACACCTTC. Encoded protein: CASSLAMGGAGGYTF.

The chain carries TRBV28 and TRBJ1-2; tentatively, D is TRBD1 (5 bases). Germline V CDR1 and CDR2: MDHEN, SYDVKM. Trimming removed 8 bases at V and 3 bases at J, with 7 bases between. The CDR3 covers 11 residues. This chain's CDR3 is CASRGDYGYTF. The CDR3 coding sequence is TGTGCCAGCCGGGGGGACTATGGCTACACCTTC.

The chain has TRBV27 and TRBJ2-5; perhaps TRBD1 as D (6 bases). Germline CDR1 MNHEY, CDR2 SMNVEV (reference sequence). This CDR3 spans 15 amino acids. Trimming stripped 8 bases from V and 5 bases from J, with 21 bases between. The CDR3 loop is CASYSYRGRLETQYF. CDR3 nucleotide sequence: TGTGCCAGCTATTCCTATAGGGGGAGATTGGAGACCCAGTACTTC.

CDR3 region: CASSGTSGRVDEQFF. CDR3 sequence (DNA): TGTGCCAGCAGTGGGACTAGCGGGAGGGTCGATGAGCAGTTCTTC. V usage is TRBV6-5 and J usage is TRBJ2-1; 16 positions agree with TRBD2. Germline V gene lookup returns CDR1 MNHEY and CDR2 SVGAGI. CDR3 length: 15 amino acids. V was clipped by 5 bases and J by 8 bases; unmatched bases: 3.

The chain employs TRBV11-2 and TRBJ2-2, with TRBD2 as a possible D gene (6 bases). Germline CDR1 is SGHAT and CDR2 is FQNNGV. V lost 2 bases to trimming and J lost 1 base, with 8 bases between them. CDR3 length equals 15 residues. The CDR3 DNA reads TGTGCCAGCAGCTTAAATAGCGGGAACACCGGGGAGCTGTTTTTT. It codes for CASSLNSGNTGELFF.

This clone occurred once. The rearrangement links TRBV7-2 to TRBJ2-3; no clear D gene. The germline V gene encodes CDR1 SGHTA and CDR2 FQGNSA. Deletions cut 1 base from V and 0 bases from J, with 5 bases between. CDR3 length equals 14 residues. The CDR3 region has the DNA TGTGCCAGCAGCTTAGAAGCTAGCACAGATACGCAGTATTTT. It is translated as CASSLEASTDTQYF.

The chain recombines TRBV5-1 with TRBJ2-3; 7 bases are shared with TRBD2. CDR1 is SGHRS and CDR2 is YFSETQ in the germline V gene. The CDR3 is made up of 15 amino acids. V was clipped by 5 bases and J by 3 bases; unmatched bases: 9. CDR3 nucleotides: TGCGCCAGCAGTCGTCGGGACTACCGGACAGATACGCAGTATTTT. Translation: CASSRRDYRTDTQYF.

The chain joins TRBV28 to TRBJ2-6; 7 bases align to TRBD1. The CDR3 runs to 16 residues. With 8 bases clipped from V and 3 bases from J, the junction kept 10 bases outside the gene matches. Germline loops: CDR1 MDHEN, CDR2 SYDVKM. The CDR3 here is CASSYDRADGANVLTF. CDR3 DNA sequence: TGTGCCAGCTCCTATGACAGGGCGGATGGGGCCAACGTCCTGACTTTC.

This clone was recorded once. This chain links TRBV28 with TRBJ2-1; 12 bases align to TRBD2. With 7 bases clipped from V and 3 bases from J, the junction kept 7 bases outside the gene matches. The length of the CDR3 is 16 residues. Germline V lookup: CDR1 MDHEN, CDR2 SYDVKM. DNA of the CDR3: TGTGCCAGCACCCCGACTAGCGGGGGTGACTACAATGAGCAGTTCTTC. Its translation: CASTPTSGGDYNEQFF.

The chain is built from TRBV5-1 and TRBJ2-6; possible D gene TRBD1, 6 bases. There are 14 residues in the CDR3. Trimming cost V 5 bases and J 4 bases, with 10 bases left between them. In germline, CDR1 is SGHRS, CDR2 YFSETQ. The CDR3 DNA sequence: TGCGCCAGCAGGAGGGACACCGGGGCCAACGTCCTGACTTTC. It codes for CASRRDTGANVLTF.

Worth noting for this clone: Different DNA sequences within this sample yield the same CDR3. The rearrangement uses TRBV18 and TRBJ2-2, with D unresolved. This CDR3 is 12 amino acids long. The V end was cut by 0 bases, the J end by 6 bases, with 2 bases between. Germline assignment: CDR1 KGHSH and CDR2 LQKENI. CDR3 region: CASSPPAGELFF. CDR3 DNA sequence: TGTGCCAGCTCACCACCCGCCGGGGAGCTGTTTTTT.

The CDR3 DNA is TGTGCCAGTAAGGAGCAGCGGGGGGAGACCCAGTACTTC. Translation gives CASKEQRGETQYF. The chain links TRBV19 to TRBJ2-5, with 8 nucleotides matching TRBD2. V dropped 7 bases and J dropped 5; count of bases not matched to a gene: 6. This CDR3 spans 13 amino acids. The germline gives CDR1 LNHDA, CDR2 SQIVND (reference sequence).

The chain carries TRBV29-1 and TRBJ1-1; D unclear. Germline CDR1 is SQVTM and CDR2 is ANQGSEA. The V end was cut by 6 bases, the J end by 10 bases, with 6 bases between. CDR3 size: 8 residues. The CDR3 DNA reads as TGCAGCGTGGAGGGAGCTTTCTTT. It specifies CSVEGAFF.

The V gene is TRBV11-2, the J gene TRBJ2-1; possible D gene TRBD2, 6 bases. Germline V gene data show CDR1 as SGHAT and CDR2 as FQNNGV. V was cut by 1 base and J by 9 bases, with 13 bases left in between. CDR3 length equals 14 residues. The CDR3 region has the DNA TGTGCCAGCAGCTTAGGGAGGGGCCTCCGTGAGCAGTTCTTC. Translating gives CASSLGRGLREQFF.

This clone has just a few counts. V gene TRBV7-7 combines with J gene TRBJ2-1; 8 nucleotides agree with TRBD2. J was trimmed by 5 bases and V by 4 bases; bases with no gene match: 7. This CDR3 contains 15 residues. Germline V gene lookup returns CDR1 SSHAT and CDR2 FNYEAQ (reference sequence). The DNA of the CDR3 is TGTGCCAGCAGCTCCCTAGCGGGTGGGCACAATGAGCAGTTCTTC. This codes for CASSSLAGGHNEQFF. The full variable domain, with the rest looked up from reference TRBV7-7 and TRBJ2-1, is GAGVSQSPRYKVTKRGQDVTLRCDPISSHATLYWYQQALGQGPEFLTYFNYEAQPDKSGLPSDRFSAERPEGSISTLTIQRTEQRDSAMYRCASSSLAGGHNEQFFGPGTRLTVL.

This rearrangement joins TRBV5-1 to TRBJ1-1, with D possibly TRBD1 on 6 matching bases. Trimming left V 4 bases short and J 6 bases short, with 16 bases between. The CDR3 covers 14 residues. The germline V gene has CDR1 SGHRS and CDR2 YFSETQ. CDR3 sequence: CASSPEGTGPEAFF. CDR3 DNA: TGCGCCAGCAGCCCCGAGGGTACAGGGCCTGAAGCTTTCTTT.

The table lists this clone with a few counts. V gene TRBV5-1 combines with J gene TRBJ1-3; D unclear. CDR3 length: 14 amino acids. V lost 2 bases and J lost 0, with 6 bases in between. Per germline, CDR1 SGHRS and CDR2 YFSETQ. The CDR3 here is CASSLSLSGNTIYF. CDR3 nucleotides: TGCGCCAGCAGCTTAAGCCTCTCTGGAAACACCATATATTTT.

This rearrangement joins TRBV5-1 to TRBJ1-5; D unclear. The V end lost 4 bases, the J end lost 4 bases, and 12 bases lay between the germline ends. Germline V CDR1 and CDR2: SGHRS, YFSETQ. The CDR3 totals 14 residues. This chain's CDR3 is CASSEMGRNQPQHF. The CDR3 DNA reads TGCGCCAGCAGCGAGATGGGGAGGAATCAGCCCCAGCATTTT.

Here the CDR3 reads CASSARGAGIDADTQYF. The CDR3 nucleotides are TGTGCCAGTAGTGCTAGGGGAGCGGGAATCGACGCAGATACGCAGTATTTT. The chain employs TRBV19 and TRBJ2-3, with 7 bases that match TRBD2. Germline V gene lookup returns CDR1 LNHDA and CDR2 SQIVND (reference sequence). V dropped 5 bases and J dropped 4; count of bases not matched to a gene: 15. The CDR3 is made up of 17 amino acids.

CDR3 residues: CASEDTWVNEQFF. In DNA form, the CDR3 reads TGTGCCAGCGAGGACACCTGGGTCAATGAGCAGTTCTTC. The rearrangement uses TRBV7-9 and TRBJ2-1, with D maybe TRBD1 (5 bases). V was pared by 8 bases and J by 6 bases, with 14 bases between. Germline V gives CDR1 SEHNR, CDR2 FQNEAQ (reference sequence). The CDR3 is 13 amino acids. The full variable domain, completed using reference TRBV7-9 and TRBJ2-1, is DTGVSQNPRHKITKRGQNVTFRCDPISEHNRLYWYRQTLGQGPEFLTYFQNEAQLEKSRLLSDRFSAERPKGSFSTLEIQRTEQGDSAMYLCASEDTWVNEQFFGPGTRLTVL.

The rearrangement uses TRBV19 and TRBJ2-5, with D hard to call. The V end lost 3 bases, the J end lost 2 bases, and 4 bases lay between the germline ends. This CDR3 is built from 12 residues. Germline V lookup: CDR1 LNHDA, CDR2 SQIVND (reference sequence). The CDR3 reads CASSIPQETQYF. CDR3 coding DNA: TGTGCCAGTAGTATCCCGCAAGAGACCCAGTACTTC.

This clone was counted a few times. The V gene is TRBV19, the J gene TRBJ1-1, with 7 bases matching TRBD1. Germline trimming cut 1 base from V and 4 bases from J; bases unmatched to any gene: 6. CDR1 and CDR2 (germline): LNHDA, SQIVND (reference sequence). The CDR3 contains 15 residues. The CDR3 protein is CASSIVGGEGTEAFF. The CDR3 DNA sequence: TGTGCCAGTAGTATAGTAGGGGGCGAGGGCACTGAAGCTTTCTTT.

Notes on this clone: Other DNA sequences in the same sample also yield this CDR3. The gene calls are TRBV19 and TRBJ1-2; no definite D call. The CDR3 is made up of 14 amino acids. Germline V CDR1 and CDR2: LNHDA, SQIVND (reference sequence). Trimming cost V 3 bases and J 1 base, with 9 bases left between them. CDR3 sequence reads: CASSIGGGNYGYTF. The DNA of the CDR3 is TGTGCCAGTAGTATTGGTGGAGGTAACTATGGCTACACCTTC.

This clone was seen only a few times. J is TRBJ1-2 and V is TRBV28; a possible D gene is TRBD1 (5 bases). V shed 5 bases and J shed 4 bases, with 11 bases lying between them. This CDR3 spans 13 amino acids. Germline CDR1 MDHEN, CDR2 SYDVKM. This CDR3 reads CASSTLQAYGYTF. CDR3 nucleotides: TGTGCCAGCAGTACCTTACAGGCCTATGGCTACACCTTC.

The chain has TRBV5-1 and TRBJ2-5; D perhaps matches TRBD1 (5 bases). Germline V CDR1 and CDR2: SGHRS, YFSETQ. The V end was cut by 0 bases, the J end by 3 bases, with 9 bases between. The CDR3 has 14 residues. The CDR3 loop reads CASSLGTGKETQYF. Here the CDR3 DNA reads TGCGCCAGCAGCTTGGGCACAGGAAAAGAGACCCAGTACTTC.

In its sample, this clone was seen a few times. Other DNA sequences in the same sample also yield this CDR3. This rearrangement joins TRBV6-6 to TRBJ1-5, with TRBD1 as a possible D gene (5 bases). Per germline, CDR1 MNHNY and CDR2 SVGAGI (reference sequence). V lost 2 bases, J lost 2 bases, and 7 bases lay in between. The CDR3 is made up of 14 amino acids. CDR3 DNA: TGTGCCAGCAGTTACGCGGGGGGCAATCAGCCCCAGCATTTT. Translation: CASSYAGGNQPQHF.

The gene calls are TRBV29-1 and TRBJ2-7; 8 bases agree with TRBD1. Trimming took 7 bases from V and 3 from J; bases not matched to a gene: 8. This CDR3 has 13 residues. Looked up from germline, CDR1 is SQVTM and CDR2 is ANQGSEA. CDR3 protein: CSAGQGQGYEQYF. The CDR3 DNA sequence: TGCAGCGCAGGACAGGGCCAAGGCTACGAGCAGTACTTC.

The rearrangement uses TRBV27 and TRBJ2-5, with D possibly being TRBD2 (6 bases). The V gene lost 5 bases and the J gene lost 3 bases, with 16 bases spanning the gap. Germline CDR1 reads MNHEY; CDR2 reads SMNVEV (reference sequence). CDR3 size: 15 residues. CDR3 region: CASSPSAGRKETQYF. In DNA form, the CDR3 reads TGTGCCAGCAGTCCCTCGGCGGGACGGAAAGAGACCCAGTACTTC.

The chain employs TRBV6-6 and TRBJ2-5; D may be TRBD2 (6 bases). This CDR3 has 12 residues. Germline CDR1 and CDR2: MNHNY and SVGAGI (reference sequence). Trimming took 8 bases from V and 2 from J, leaving 9 bases between them. CDR3 protein: CASAEGQETQYF. As DNA, the CDR3 is TGTGCCAGCGCGGAGGGGCAAGAGACCCAGTACTTC.